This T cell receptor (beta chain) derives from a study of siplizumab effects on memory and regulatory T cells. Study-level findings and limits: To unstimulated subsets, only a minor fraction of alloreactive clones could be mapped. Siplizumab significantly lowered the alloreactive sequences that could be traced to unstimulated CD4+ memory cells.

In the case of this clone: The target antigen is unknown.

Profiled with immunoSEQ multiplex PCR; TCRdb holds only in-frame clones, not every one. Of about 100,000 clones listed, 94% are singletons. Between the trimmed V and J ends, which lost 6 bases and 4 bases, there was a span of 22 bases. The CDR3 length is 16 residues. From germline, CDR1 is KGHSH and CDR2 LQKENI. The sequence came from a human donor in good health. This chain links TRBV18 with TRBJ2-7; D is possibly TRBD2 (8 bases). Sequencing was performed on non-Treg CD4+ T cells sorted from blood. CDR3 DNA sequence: TGTGCCAGCTCGTATAGGGGGCCCGGGGGGGCTTACGAGCAGTACTTC. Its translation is CASSYRGPGGAYEQYF.